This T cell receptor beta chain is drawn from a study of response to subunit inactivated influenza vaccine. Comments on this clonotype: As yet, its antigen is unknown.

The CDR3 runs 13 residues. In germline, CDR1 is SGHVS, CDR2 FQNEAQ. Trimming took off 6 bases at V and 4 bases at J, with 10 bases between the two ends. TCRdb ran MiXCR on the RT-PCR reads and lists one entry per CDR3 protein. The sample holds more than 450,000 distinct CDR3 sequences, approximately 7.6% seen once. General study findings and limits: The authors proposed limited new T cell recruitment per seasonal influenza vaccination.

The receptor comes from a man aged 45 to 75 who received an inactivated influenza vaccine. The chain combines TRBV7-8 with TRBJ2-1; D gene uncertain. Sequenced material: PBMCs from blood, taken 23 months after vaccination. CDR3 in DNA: TGTGCCAGCAGGGCAGGCCCTTACAATGAGCAGTTCTTC. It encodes CASRAGPYNEQFF.